The following is a T cell receptor (beta chain) sequence with its context. This specimen comes from a study of blood T cell repertoires in COVID-19. Study summary: Material from acute and convalescent COVID-19 was sourced from the United States, Italy and Spain. In each case, the material was cDNA or gDNA derived from T cells, B-cell-depleted T cells, or PBMCs.

Under the authors' procedure: Estimates of nucleated cell counts were drawn from the amplification of reference gene primers. Produced via immunoSEQ multiplex PCR; TCRdb's table is partial and in-frame only. That table is the source of V, J and clone size, and D and trimming were worked out from the DNA. Among about 180,000 clones listed, about three quarters were seen once. Those enrolled in Seattle joined during active infection and were followed longitudinally afterward. CDR1 and CDR2 from the germline V gene are LGHNA and YNFKEQ. The CDR3 is 16 residues long. V was clipped by 2 bases and J by 5 bases; unmatched bases: 2.

The material sequenced was peripheral blood. The chain has TRBV4-2 and TRBJ2-2; 13 bases agree with TRBD2. This receptor was taken from a woman of 80 years or more with COVID-19, enrolled during active disease. This CDR3 is CASSQPTSGGTGELFF. The CDR3 coding sequence is TGTGCCAGCAGCCAACCGACTAGCGGGGGGACCGGGGAGCTGTTTTTT.